This TCR beta chain was captured in a study of T cell repertoires in cytomegalovirus infection. This clonotype was seen more than once but under ten times. No antigen is known for it. A single record per CDR3 protein comes from TCRdb applying MiXCR to the reads. The top ten hold roughly 40% of the sample, which has around 100,000 distinct CDR3 sequences, roughly 30% seen once. This sequence was found in a human donor in good health (CMV status not recorded). Some clones in this sample may be carry-over from other donors' samples. Sequenced here: CD8+ T cells from cultured PBMCs, sampled from culture after CMV antigen stimulation.

This CDR3 is CASSLQGPNTEAFF. CDR3 DNA: TGTGCCAGCAGCCTGCAGGGGCCGAACACTGAAGCTTTCTTT. The rearrangement uses TRBV7-9 and TRBJ1-1; D may be TRBD1 (6 bases). Between the trimmed V and J ends, which lost 5 bases and 1 base, there was a span of 11 bases. Germline lookup yields CDR1 SEHNR and CDR2 FQNEAQ (reference sequence). The CDR3 extends over 14 amino acids.